This TCR beta chain came from a study of cytotoxic CD8 clonotypes in ibrutinib-treated CLL. Study-level background: Complete response was seen in 2 patients and partial in approximately 25; roughly 12 progressed and approximately 14 stayed remitted after a median 68 months. Specimens for response were gathered following a median roughly twelve months of therapy, spanning 6 to 36.

Some clones are missing from TCRdb's copy, which holds only in-frame ones; the method was immunoSEQ multiplex PCR. The sample records roughly 200,000 clones, roughly 72% being singletons. V lost 6 bases to trimming and J lost 4 bases, with 13 bases between them. Germline V gene data show CDR1 as SNHLY and CDR2 as FYNNEI. There are 14 residues in the CDR3. Study-level points and caveats: Before falling back toward baseline at progression, clonality had risen at the time of ibrutinib response.

About this clone itself: Its antigen is currently unknown.

The rearrangement joins TRBV2 to TRBJ1-5; D is unclear. The receptor's source is a human donor with chronic lymphocytic leukemia. The material sequenced was PBMCs, taken after 24 months of ibrutinib treatment. In DNA, the CDR3 is TGTGCCAGCAGGTTTTCACAGTGGAATCAGCCCCAGCATTTT. It encodes CASRFSQWNQPQHF.